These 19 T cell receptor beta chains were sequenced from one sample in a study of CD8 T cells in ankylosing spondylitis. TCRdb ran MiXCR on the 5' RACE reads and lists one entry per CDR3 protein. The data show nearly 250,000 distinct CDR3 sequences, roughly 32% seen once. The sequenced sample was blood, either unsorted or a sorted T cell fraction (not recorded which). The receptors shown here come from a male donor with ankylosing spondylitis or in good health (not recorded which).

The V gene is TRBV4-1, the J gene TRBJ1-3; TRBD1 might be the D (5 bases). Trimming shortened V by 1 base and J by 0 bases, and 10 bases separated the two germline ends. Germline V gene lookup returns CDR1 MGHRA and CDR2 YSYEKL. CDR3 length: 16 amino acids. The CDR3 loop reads CASSQGGDYSGNTIYF. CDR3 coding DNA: TGCGCCAGCAGCCAAGGGGGGGATTACTCTGGAAACACCATATATTTT.

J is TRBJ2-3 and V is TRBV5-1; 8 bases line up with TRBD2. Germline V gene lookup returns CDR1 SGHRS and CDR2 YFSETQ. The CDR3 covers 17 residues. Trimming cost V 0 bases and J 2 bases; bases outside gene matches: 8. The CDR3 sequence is CASSLEGGGRTTDTQYF. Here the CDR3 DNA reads TGCGCCAGCAGCTTGGAAGGCGGGGGGAGGACCACAGATACGCAGTATTTT.

CDR3 in amino acids: CASSELRGGSLYEQFF. The CDR3 region has the DNA TGCGCCAGCAGTGAGCTCCGTGGAGGGTCTCTCTATGAGCAGTTCTTC. J is TRBJ2-1 and V is TRBV10-1; tentative D call: TRBD2 (6 bases). The CDR3 contains 16 residues. Looked up from germline, CDR1 is WNHNN and CDR2 is SYGVQD (reference sequence). The V end lost 2 bases, the J end lost 8 bases, and 19 bases lay between the germline ends.

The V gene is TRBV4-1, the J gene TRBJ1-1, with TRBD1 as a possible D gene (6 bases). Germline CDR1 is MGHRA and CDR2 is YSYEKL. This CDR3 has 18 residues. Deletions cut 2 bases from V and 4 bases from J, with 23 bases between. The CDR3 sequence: CASSQIGYRVGSGTEAFF. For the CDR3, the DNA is TGCGCCAGCAGCCAAATTGGGTACAGGGTTGGGAGTGGCACTGAAGCTTTCTTT.

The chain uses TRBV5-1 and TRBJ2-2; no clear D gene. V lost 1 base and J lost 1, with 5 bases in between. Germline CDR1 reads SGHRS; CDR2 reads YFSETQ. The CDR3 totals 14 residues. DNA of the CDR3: TGCGCCAGCAGCTTGTCAATGAACACCGGGGAGCTGTTTTTT. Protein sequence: CASSLSMNTGELFF.

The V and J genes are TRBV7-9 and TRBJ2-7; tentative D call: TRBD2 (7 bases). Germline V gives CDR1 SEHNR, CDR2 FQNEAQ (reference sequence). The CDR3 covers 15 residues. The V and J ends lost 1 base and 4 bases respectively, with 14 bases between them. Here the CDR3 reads CASSLGPGGPYEQYF. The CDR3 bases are TGTGCCAGCAGCTTAGGGCCGGGGGGCCCATACGAGCAGTACTTC. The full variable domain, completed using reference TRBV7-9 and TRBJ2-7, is DTGVSQNPRHKITKRGQNVTFRCDPISEHNRLYWYRQTLGQGPEFLTYFQNEAQLEKSRLLSDRFSAERPKGSFSTLEIQRTEQGDSAMYLCASSLGPGGPYEQYFGPGTRLTVT.

The CDR3 loop is CSARSGGAAYEQFF. The DNA of the CDR3 is TGCAGTGCCAGAAGCGGGGGGGCCGCTTATGAGCAGTTCTTC. The chain is built from TRBV20-1 and TRBJ2-1, with TRBD2 matching 10 bases. Germline loops: CDR1 DFQATT, CDR2 SNEGSKA (reference sequence). The CDR3 totals 14 residues. J lost 8 bases, V lost 6 bases, and 10 bases had no gene match.

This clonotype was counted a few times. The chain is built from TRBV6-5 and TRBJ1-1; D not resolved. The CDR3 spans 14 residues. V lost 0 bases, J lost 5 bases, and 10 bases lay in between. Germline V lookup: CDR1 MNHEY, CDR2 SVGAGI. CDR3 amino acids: CASSYSAGGTEAFF. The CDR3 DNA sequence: TGTGCCAGCAGTTACTCAGCGGGCGGTACTGAAGCTTTCTTT.

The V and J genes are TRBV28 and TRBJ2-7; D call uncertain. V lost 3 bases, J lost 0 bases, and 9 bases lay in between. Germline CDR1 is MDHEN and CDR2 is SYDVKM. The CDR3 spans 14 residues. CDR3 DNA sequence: TGTGCCAGCAGTTTTGTCAGGTCCTCCTACGAGCAGTACTTC. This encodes CASSFVRSSYEQYF.

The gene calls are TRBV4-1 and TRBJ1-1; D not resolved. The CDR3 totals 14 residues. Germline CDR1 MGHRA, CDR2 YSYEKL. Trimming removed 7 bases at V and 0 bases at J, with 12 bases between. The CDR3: CASTWRRMNTEAFF. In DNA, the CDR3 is TGCGCCAGCACCTGGCGGCGGATGAACACTGAAGCTTTCTTT.

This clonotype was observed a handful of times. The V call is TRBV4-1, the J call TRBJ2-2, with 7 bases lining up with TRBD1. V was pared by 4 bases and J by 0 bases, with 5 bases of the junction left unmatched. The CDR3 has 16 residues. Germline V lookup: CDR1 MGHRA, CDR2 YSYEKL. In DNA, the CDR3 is TGCGCCAGCAGCCGGATGGACAGGACGAACACCGGGGAGCTGTTTTTT. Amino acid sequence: CASSRMDRTNTGELFF.

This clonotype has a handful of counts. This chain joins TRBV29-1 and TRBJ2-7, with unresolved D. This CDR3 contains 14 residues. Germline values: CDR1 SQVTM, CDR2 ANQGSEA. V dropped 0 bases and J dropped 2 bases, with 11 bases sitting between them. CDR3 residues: CSVEEGKETYEQYF. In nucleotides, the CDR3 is TGCAGCGTTGAAGAGGGGAAAGAGACCTACGAGCAGTACTTC.

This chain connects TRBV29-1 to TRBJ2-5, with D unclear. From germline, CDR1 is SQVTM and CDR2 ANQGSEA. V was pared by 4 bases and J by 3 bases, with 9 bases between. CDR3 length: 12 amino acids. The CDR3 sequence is CSVADVKETQYF. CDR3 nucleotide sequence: TGCAGCGTTGCCGACGTTAAAGAGACCCAGTACTTC.

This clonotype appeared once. The CDR3 DNA sequence: TGCGCCAGCAAGACCTCCGGGGACTATGGCTACACCTTC. This codes for CASKTSGDYGYTF. The chain has TRBV5-1 and TRBJ1-2; D remains unclear. Deletions cut 6 bases from V and 3 bases from J, with 12 bases between. Germline loops: CDR1 SGHRS, CDR2 YFSETQ. The CDR3 covers 13 residues.

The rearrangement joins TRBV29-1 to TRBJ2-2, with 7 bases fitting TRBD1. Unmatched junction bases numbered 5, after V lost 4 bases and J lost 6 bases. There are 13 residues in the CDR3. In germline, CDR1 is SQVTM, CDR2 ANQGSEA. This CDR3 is CSVGDSVAGELFF. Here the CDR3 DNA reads TGCAGCGTTGGGGACAGCGTGGCCGGGGAGCTGTTTTTT.

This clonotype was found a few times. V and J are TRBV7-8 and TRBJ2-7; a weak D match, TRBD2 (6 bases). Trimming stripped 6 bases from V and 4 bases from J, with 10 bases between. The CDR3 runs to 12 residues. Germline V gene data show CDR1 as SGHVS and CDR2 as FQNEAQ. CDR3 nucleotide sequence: TGTGCCAGCAGTCCGGGGGATTACGAGCAGTACTTC. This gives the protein CASSPGDYEQYF.

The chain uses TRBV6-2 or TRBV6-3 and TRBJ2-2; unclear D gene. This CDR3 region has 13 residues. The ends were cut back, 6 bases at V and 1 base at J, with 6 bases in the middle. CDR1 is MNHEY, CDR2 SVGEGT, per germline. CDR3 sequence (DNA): TGTGCCAGCAGCCCACAGAACACCGGGGAGCTGTTTTTT. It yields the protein CASSPQNTGELFF.

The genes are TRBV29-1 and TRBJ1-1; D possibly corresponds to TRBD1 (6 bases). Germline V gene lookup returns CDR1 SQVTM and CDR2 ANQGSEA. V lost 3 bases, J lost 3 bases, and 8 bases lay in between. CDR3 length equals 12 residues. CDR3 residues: CSVDRGDTEAFF. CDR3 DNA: TGCAGCGTTGACAGGGGTGACACTGAAGCTTTCTTT. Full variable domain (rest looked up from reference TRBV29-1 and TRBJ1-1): SAVISQKPSRDICQRGTSLTIQCQVDSQVTMMFWYRQQPGQSLTLIATANQGSEATYESGFVIDKFPISRPNLTFSTLTVSNMSPEDSSIYLCSVDRGDTEAFFGQGTRLTVV.

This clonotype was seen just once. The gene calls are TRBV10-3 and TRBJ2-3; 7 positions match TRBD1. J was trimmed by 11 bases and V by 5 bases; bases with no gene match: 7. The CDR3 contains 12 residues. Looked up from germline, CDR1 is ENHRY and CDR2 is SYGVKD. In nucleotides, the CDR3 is TGTGCCATCAGTTATACAGGGGAAGAGCAGTATTTT. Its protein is CAISYTGEEQYF.